The 14 T cell receptor beta chains below all came from one sample that was sequenced in a study of blood T cells in healthy people across ages. The second PCR ran roughly 6 to 11 cycles with a sample-barcoded 5' primer and J-beta primers. TCRdb independently ran MiXCR on the 5' RACE reads; one entry per CDR3 protein. The repertoire holds hundreds of thousands of distinct CDR3 sequences, with more than 55% as singletons. Input material: blood. These receptors all stem from a man in his forties in good health.

This clonotype was picked up a small number of times. The V and J genes are TRBV20-1 and TRBJ1-2; maybe TRBD1 (6 bases). The V gene's germline CDR1 is DFQATT and CDR2 SNEGSKA (reference sequence). The CDR3 is 13 residues long. V shed 2 bases and J shed 5 bases, with 12 bases lying between them. The CDR3 sequence: CSARPETGYGYTF. The CDR3 nucleotides read TGCAGTGCTAGACCCGAGACAGGTTATGGCTACACCTTC.

This clonotype was detected only a few times. The chain is built from TRBV6-5 and TRBJ2-1; 7 bases agree with TRBD2. This CDR3 has 15 residues. Germline CDR1 and CDR2: MNHEY and SVGAGI. Trimming removed 5 bases from V and 9 bases from J; junction bases left unmatched: 13. The CDR3 sequence: CASSLVGEGLGEQFF. Here the CDR3 DNA reads TGTGCCAGCAGTCTCGTTGGGGAGGGCCTAGGTGAGCAGTTCTTC.

This clonotype was detected only a few times. The chain uses TRBV18 and TRBJ1-1; D uncertain. Germline CDR1 is KGHSH and CDR2 is LQKENI. V was pared by 2 bases and J by 4 bases, with 8 bases between. The CDR3 covers 13 residues. CDR3 protein: CASSPGSGTEAFF. The CDR3 DNA reads TGTGCCAGCTCACCAGGTTCGGGCACTGAAGCTTTCTTT.

The rearrangement joins TRBV4-3 to TRBJ2-7; the D gene is possibly TRBD2 (7 bases). The CDR3 consists of 17 residues. The V gene's germline CDR1 is LGHNA and CDR2 YSLEER. The V end lost 3 bases, the J end lost 7 bases, and 25 bases lay between the germline ends. CDR3 in DNA: TGCGCCAGCAGCCATCCAGGGAAGGGGGGCAGGGAGGGTGAGCAGTACTTC. It encodes CASSHPGKGGREGEQYF.

The gene calls are TRBV28 and TRBJ2-1, with 8 positions matching TRBD2. CDR1 and CDR2 (germline): MDHEN, SYDVKM. The CDR3 extends over 16 amino acids. V was clipped by 6 bases and J by 4 bases; unmatched bases: 11. The CDR3 loop reads CASSLPGGGGYNEQFF. The CDR3, as DNA: TGTGCCAGCAGCTTGCCCGGGGGGGGAGGGTACAATGAGCAGTTCTTC.

Only a few counts were recorded for this clonotype. The chain employs TRBV4-2 and TRBJ2-7; 9 bases agree with TRBD2. CDR3 length: 17 residues. V shed 0 bases, J shed 1 base, and the junction held 7 bases outside the gene matches. Per germline, CDR1 LGHNA and CDR2 YNFKEQ. The CDR3 sequence: CASSQDVVAGVSYEQYF. The DNA of the CDR3 is TGTGCCAGCAGCCAAGATGTAGTAGCGGGAGTTTCCTACGAGCAGTACTTC.

This clonotype has only a few counts. V usage is TRBV29-1 and J usage is TRBJ2-4, with a possible D match to TRBD1 (6 bases). Germline V gives CDR1 SQVTM, CDR2 ANQGSEA. CDR3 size: 16 residues. With 6 bases removed from V and 6 bases from J, the gap between germline ends came to 24 bases. CDR3 residues: CSVNPFTGTTTNIQYF. In nucleotides, the CDR3 is TGCAGCGTGAACCCCTTTACCGGGACAACGACAAACATTCAGTACTTC.

The CDR3 DNA follows: TGTGCCAGCAGGTTACAGGGTGGCAATCAGCCCCAGCATTTT. It specifies CASRLQGGNQPQHF. The V and J genes are TRBV12-3 or TRBV12-4 and TRBJ1-5; TRBD1 might be the D (6 bases). This CDR3 comprises 14 residues. Trimming shortened V by 6 bases and J by 2 bases, and 11 bases separated the two germline ends.

In its sample, this clonotype was seen once. V usage is TRBV20-1 and J usage is TRBJ2-7, with D perhaps matching TRBD2 (5 bases). The germline V gene encodes CDR1 DFQATT and CDR2 SNEGSKA (reference sequence). The CDR3 has 12 amino acids. V dropped 2 bases and J dropped 4 bases, with 9 bases sitting between them. CDR3 in amino acids: CSARLREYEQYF. For the CDR3, the DNA is TGCAGTGCTAGACTTCGGGAATACGAGCAGTACTTC.

V and J are TRBV9 and TRBJ2-5; D gene uncertain. CDR1 SGDLS and CDR2 YYNGEE come from the germline V gene. The CDR3 has 14 residues. The V end lost 3 bases, the J end lost 6 bases, and 15 bases lay between the germline ends. The CDR3 DNA sequence: TGTGCCAGCAGCGCGCATAGTCCGGCGCAGACCCAGTACTTC. This encodes CASSAHSPAQTQYF.

The V gene is TRBV5-1, the J gene TRBJ1-5; 8 bases line up with TRBD1. CDR3 length equals 12 residues. The ends lost 4 bases at V and 13 bases at J; junction bases unmatched: 7. CDR1 is SGHRS, CDR2 YFSETQ, per germline. The CDR3 loop is CASSPDRGPQHF. The CDR3, as DNA: TGCGCCAGCAGCCCTGACAGGGGCCCTCAGCATTTT.

This chain uses TRBV28 with TRBJ2-5; 7 nucleotides match TRBD2. The germline V gene encodes CDR1 MDHEN and CDR2 SYDVKM. V dropped 2 bases and J dropped 5; count of bases not matched to a gene: 8. CDR3 size: 15 residues. The CDR3 region is CASSLAAGSRETQYF. The CDR3 coding sequence is TGTGCCAGCAGTTTAGCAGCGGGGTCCCGGGAGACCCAGTACTTC.

The chain is built from TRBV20-1 and TRBJ2-5; D gene ambiguous. CDR1 and CDR2 from the germline V gene are DFQATT and SNEGSKA (reference sequence). Trimming left V 1 base short and J 1 base short, with 7 bases between. The CDR3 totals 13 residues. CDR3: CSARGAAQETQYF. The CDR3 DNA sequence: TGCAGTGCTAGAGGGGCAGCCCAAGAGACCCAGTACTTC.

This clonotype has a single count. At one of its ends the junction is not consistent with the germline gene, which may arise from a read error. The J gene is TRBJ2-5, the V gene TRBV6-2 or TRBV6-3; tentative D call: TRBD2 (5 bases). The CDR3 is made up of 15 amino acids. CDR1 is MNHEY and CDR2 is SVGEGT in the germline V gene. In nucleotides, the CDR3 is TGTGCCAGCAGCGTAGACGCGGACTTCCAAGAGACCCAATACTTC. This encodes CASSVDADFQETQYF.